A selection of T cell receptor beta chains follows, all from one sample in a study of molecular identifiers for immune sequencing clone quantification. Each CDR3 protein gets one entry after TCRdb re-called the PCR reads with MiXCR. The sample consists of some 100,000 distinct CDR3 sequences, about 20% of them appearing once. The sample was naive CD8+ T cells from blood, with Jurkat cell RNA spiked in. The origin of the receptors is a human donor in good health. Some libraries in this study had Jurkat cell RNA spiked in. Each CDR3 is given with its conserved first and last residue. The D gene is left open where the match is weak. Clone size is given for some rows only: seen once, a few or many times, or a class if the clone is expanded.

D	length	V	size	J	CDR3	DNA
.	17	TRBV13	many	TRBJ2-5	CASSLGSWGIAEETQYF	TGTGCCAGCAGCTTAGGATCTTGGGGTATAGCGGAAGAGACCCAGTACTTC
TRBD1	14	TRBV27	many	TRBJ1-5	CASSQGASNQPQHF	TGTGCCAGCAGCCAGGGGGCCAGCAATCAGCCCCAGCATTTT
TRBD1	13	TRBV7-6	many	TRBJ1-1	CASSQGVNTEAFF	TGTGCCAGCAGCCAGGGGGTGAACACTGAAGCTTTCTTT
TRBD1	13	TRBV7-9	many	TRBJ1-1	CASSMDRYTEAFF	TGTGCCAGCAGCATGGACAGGTACACTGAAGCTTTCTTT
TRBD1	14	TRBV7-9	.	TRBJ1-1	CASDYKGADTEAFF	TGTGCTTCGGATTACAAGGGGGCAGACACTGAAGCTTTCTTT
TRBD2	15	TRBV7-2	.	TRBJ2-5	CASSSSGGLQETQYF	TGTGCCAGCAGCTCGAGCGGGGGACTCCAAGAGACCCAGTACTTC
.	14	TRBV4-1	many	TRBJ2-7	CASSPGVKGYEQYF	TGCGCCAGCAGCCCCGGGGTGAAGGGATACGAGCAGTACTTC
TRBD2	17	TRBV3-1	many	TRBJ2-3	CASSQDVLAGFPDTQYF	TGTGCCAGCAGCCAAGATGTGCTAGCGGGGTTCCCAGATACGCAGTATTTT
TRBD1	19	TRBV5-1	many	TRBJ2-6	CASSYLGQGVSSGANVLTF	TGCGCCAGCAGCTATTTGGGACAGGGGGTCAGCTCTGGGGCCAACGTCCTGACTTTC
.	14	TRBV27	few	TRBJ2-7	CASSLSGSIYEQYF	TGTGCCAGCAGTTTATCGGGCAGCATCTACGAGCAGTACTTC
.	15	TRBV7-9	many	TRBJ2-3	CASSFFEEGGDTQYF	TGTGCCAGCAGCTTTTTTGAGGAGGGGGGAGATACGCAGTATTTT
TRBD2	15	TRBV6-1	.	TRBJ2-5	CASRGGGGVGETQYF	TGTGCCAGCAGGGGGGGGGGGGGGGTGGGAGAGACCCAGTACTTC
.	15	TRBV20-1	many	TRBJ2-7	CSATIVRELSYEQYF	TGCAGTGCGACAATCGTCAGGGAGTTATCTTACGAGCAGTACTTC
.	16	TRBV5-1	many	TRBJ2-6	CASSLVSDSGANVLTF	TGCGCCAGCAGCTTGGTTTCGGACTCTGGGGCCAACGTCCTGACTTTC
TRBD2	18	TRBV11-3	many	TRBJ2-3	CASSSNRTSGRSTDTQYF	TGTGCCAGCAGCTCTAACAGGACTAGCGGGAGGTCTACAGATACGCAGTATTTT
.	15	TRBV5-6	many	TRBJ2-7	CASSPWGGGTYEQYF	TGTGCCAGCAGCCCGTGGGGCGGCGGGACCTACGAGCAGTACTTC
.	18	TRBV27	many	TRBJ2-3	CASSWGRAGATPLDTQYF	TGTGCCAGCAGTTGGGGGAGGGCGGGGGCCACCCCCCTAGATACGCAGTATTTT
TRBD1	17	TRBV11-2	.	TRBJ2-7	CASSLESGTGILEEQYF	TGTGCCAGCAGCTTAGAATCAGGGACAGGGATCCTTGAGGAGCAGTACTTC
.	14	TRBV13	many	TRBJ2-7	CASSQGQSSYEQYF	TGTGCCAGCAGCCAAGGACAGAGCTCCTACGAGCAGTACTTC
.	12	TRBV5-4	many	TRBJ1-1	CASSLSNTEAFF	TGTGCCAGCAGCTTATCGAACACTGAAGCTTTCTTT
.	13	TRBV3-1	many	TRBJ1-1	CASSPVLNTEAFF	TGTGCCAGCAGCCCGGTGTTGAACACTGAAGCTTTCTTT
TRBD2	16	TRBV27	many	TRBJ2-7	CASSWAGGVLDYEQYF	TGTGCCAGCAGTTGGGCGGGAGGGGTATTAGACTACGAGCAGTACTTC
TRBD1	16	TRBV5-1	many	TRBJ1-2	CASSPDNRDRAASYTF	TGCGCCAGCAGCCCTGATAACCGGGACAGGGCCGCGAGCTACACCTTC
TRBD1	14	TRBV11-3	many	TRBJ2-7	CASSTGQGADEQYF	TGTGCCAGCAGCACGGGACAGGGGGCGGACGAGCAGTACTTC
TRBD2	17	TRBV6-5	many	TRBJ2-5	CASSYTTSGRRQETQYF	TGTGCCAGCAGTTACACAACTAGCGGGAGGCGTCAAGAGACCCAGTACTTC
.	16	TRBV14	few	TRBJ2-7	CASSQDISGAPYEQYF	TGTGCCAGCAGCCAAGATATATCCGGGGCACCCTACGAGCAGTACTTC
.	10	TRBV6-6	many	TRBJ2-7	CASGQYEQYF	TGTGCCAGCGGACAGTACGAGCAGTACTTC
.	13	TRBV7-9	many	TRBJ2-1	CASTRTEDNEQFF	TGTGCCAGCACGAGAACAGAAGACAATGAGCAGTTCTTC
.	14	TRBV19	many	TRBJ1-2	CASSIGPADYGYTF	TGTGCCAGTAGTATTGGGCCAGCGGACTATGGCTACACCTTC
.	13	TRBV7-9	many	TRBJ1-5	CASSLYGNQPQHF	TGTGCCAGCAGCTTATATGGAAATCAGCCCCAGCATTTT